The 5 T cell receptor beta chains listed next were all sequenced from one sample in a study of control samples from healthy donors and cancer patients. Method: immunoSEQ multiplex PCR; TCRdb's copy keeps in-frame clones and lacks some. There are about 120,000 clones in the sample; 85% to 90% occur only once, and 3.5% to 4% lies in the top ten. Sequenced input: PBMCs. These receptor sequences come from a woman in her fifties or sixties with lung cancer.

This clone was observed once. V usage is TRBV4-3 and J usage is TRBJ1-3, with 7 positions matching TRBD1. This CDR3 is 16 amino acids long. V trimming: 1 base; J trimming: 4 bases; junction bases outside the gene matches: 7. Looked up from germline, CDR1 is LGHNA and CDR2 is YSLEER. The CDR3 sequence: CASSQVGRGLGNTIYF. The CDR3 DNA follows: TGCGCCAGCAGCCAAGTTGGTAGGGGGCTAGGAAACACCATATATTTT.

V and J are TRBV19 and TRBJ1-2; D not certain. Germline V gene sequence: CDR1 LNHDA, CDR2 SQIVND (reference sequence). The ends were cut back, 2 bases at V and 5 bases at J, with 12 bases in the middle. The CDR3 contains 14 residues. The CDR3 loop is CASSIPPPPYGYTF. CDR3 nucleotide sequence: TGTGCCAGTAGTATACCGCCCCCACCGTATGGCTACACCTTC.

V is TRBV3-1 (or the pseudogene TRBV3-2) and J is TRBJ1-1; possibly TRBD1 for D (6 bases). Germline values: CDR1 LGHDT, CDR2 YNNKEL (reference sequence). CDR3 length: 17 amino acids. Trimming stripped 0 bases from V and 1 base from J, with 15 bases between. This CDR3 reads CASSQEPGGRTNTEAFF. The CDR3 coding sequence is TGTGCCAGCAGCCAAGAGCCTGGGGGCAGAACGAACACTGAAGCTTTCTTT.

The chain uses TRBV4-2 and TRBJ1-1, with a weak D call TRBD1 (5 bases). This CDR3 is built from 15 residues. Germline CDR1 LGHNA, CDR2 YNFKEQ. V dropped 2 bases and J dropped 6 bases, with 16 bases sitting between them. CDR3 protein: CASSQSWRGGAEAFF. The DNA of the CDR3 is TGTGCCAGCAGCCAATCGTGGAGGGGAGGAGCTGAAGCTTTCTTT.

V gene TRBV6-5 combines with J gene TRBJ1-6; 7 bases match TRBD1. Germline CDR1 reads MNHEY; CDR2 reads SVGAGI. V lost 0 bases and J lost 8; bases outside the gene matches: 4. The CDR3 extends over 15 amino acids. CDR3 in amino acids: CASSYSNRGDSPLHF. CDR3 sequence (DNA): TGTGCCAGCAGTTACTCTAACAGGGGCGATTCACCCCTCCACTTT.